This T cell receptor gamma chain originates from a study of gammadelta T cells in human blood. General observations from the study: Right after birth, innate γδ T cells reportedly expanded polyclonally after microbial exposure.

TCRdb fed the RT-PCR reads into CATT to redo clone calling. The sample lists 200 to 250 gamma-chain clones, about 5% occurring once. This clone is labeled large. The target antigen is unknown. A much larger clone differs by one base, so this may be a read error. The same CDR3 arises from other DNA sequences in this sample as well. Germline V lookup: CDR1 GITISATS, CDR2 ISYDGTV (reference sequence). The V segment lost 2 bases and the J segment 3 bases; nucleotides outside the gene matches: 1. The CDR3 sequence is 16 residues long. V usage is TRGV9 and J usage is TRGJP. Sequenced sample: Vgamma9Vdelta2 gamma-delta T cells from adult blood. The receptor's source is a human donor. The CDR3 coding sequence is TGTGCCTTGTGGGAGGAGCAAGAGTTGGGCAAAAAAATCAAGGTATTT. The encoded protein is CALWEEQELGKKIKVF.